This TCR beta chain was retrieved from a study of cytomegalovirus exposure and HLA in healthy donors. Overall study context: When 398 donors were genotyped, approximately 81% of them were found to fall in the Caucasian-associated ancestry cluster.

PCR involved 60 Vbeta and 13 Jbeta primers. Some clones are missing from TCRdb's copy, which holds only in-frame ones; the method was immunoSEQ multiplex PCR. Among 80,000 or so clones listed, approximately 57% were seen once. Study results and limitations: Presence/absence analyses treated sequencing depth as roughly uniform across donors.

Per the germline V gene, CDR1 is SGHTA and CDR2 is FQGNSA. The CDR3 is made up of 14 amino acids. The V end was cut by 2 bases, the J end by 7 bases, with 9 bases between. Notes on this clone: Its target is unknown.

The rearrangement links TRBV7-2 to TRBJ2-6, with D possibly matching TRBD2 (5 bases). This clonotype originated in a man aged 25 to 40 in good health and CMV-seropositive. Sequencing was performed on PBMCs. DNA for the CDR3: TGTGCCAGCAGCTTAAGCACGGGAGCCAACGTCCTGACTTTC. Protein product: CASSLSTGANVLTF.